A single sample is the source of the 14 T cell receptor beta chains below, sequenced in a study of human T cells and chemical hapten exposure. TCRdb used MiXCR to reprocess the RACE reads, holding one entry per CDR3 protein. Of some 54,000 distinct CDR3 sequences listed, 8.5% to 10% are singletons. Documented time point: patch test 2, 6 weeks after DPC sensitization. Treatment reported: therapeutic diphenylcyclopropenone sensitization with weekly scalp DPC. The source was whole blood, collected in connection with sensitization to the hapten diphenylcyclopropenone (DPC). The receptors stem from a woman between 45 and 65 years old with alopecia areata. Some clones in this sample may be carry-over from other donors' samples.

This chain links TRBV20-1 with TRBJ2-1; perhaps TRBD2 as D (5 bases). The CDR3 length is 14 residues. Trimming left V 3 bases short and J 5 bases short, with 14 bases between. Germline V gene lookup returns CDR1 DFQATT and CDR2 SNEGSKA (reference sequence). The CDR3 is CSARRVTFDNEQFF. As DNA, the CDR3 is TGCAGTGCTAGGAGGGTAACCTTCGACAATGAGCAGTTCTTC.

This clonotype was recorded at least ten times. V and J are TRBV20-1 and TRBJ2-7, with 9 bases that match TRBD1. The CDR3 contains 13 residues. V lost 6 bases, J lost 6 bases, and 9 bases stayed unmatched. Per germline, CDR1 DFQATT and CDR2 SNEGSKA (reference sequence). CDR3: CSAMGQGRSEQYF. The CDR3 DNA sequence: TGCAGTGCAATGGGACAGGGAAGATCCGAGCAGTACTTC.

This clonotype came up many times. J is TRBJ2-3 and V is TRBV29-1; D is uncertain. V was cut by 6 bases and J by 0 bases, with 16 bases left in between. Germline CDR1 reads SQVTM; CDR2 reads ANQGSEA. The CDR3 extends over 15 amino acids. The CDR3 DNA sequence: TGCAGCGTCAACTACGACACGGCTAGCACAGATACGCAGTATTTT. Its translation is CSVNYDTASTDTQYF.

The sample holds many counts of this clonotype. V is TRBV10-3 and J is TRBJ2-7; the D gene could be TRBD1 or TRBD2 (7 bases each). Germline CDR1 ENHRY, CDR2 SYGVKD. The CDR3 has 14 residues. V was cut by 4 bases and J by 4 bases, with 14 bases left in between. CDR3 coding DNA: TGTGCCATCAGTGGGGAGGGGGCGCAGTACGAGCAGTACTTC. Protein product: CAISGEGAQYEQYF.

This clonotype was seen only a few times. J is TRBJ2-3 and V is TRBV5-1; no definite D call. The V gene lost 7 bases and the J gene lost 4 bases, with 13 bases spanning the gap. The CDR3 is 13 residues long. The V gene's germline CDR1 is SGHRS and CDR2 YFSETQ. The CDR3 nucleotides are TGCGCCAGCTCTTCCTCTGTTGCAGATACGCAGTATTTT. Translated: CASSSSVADTQYF.

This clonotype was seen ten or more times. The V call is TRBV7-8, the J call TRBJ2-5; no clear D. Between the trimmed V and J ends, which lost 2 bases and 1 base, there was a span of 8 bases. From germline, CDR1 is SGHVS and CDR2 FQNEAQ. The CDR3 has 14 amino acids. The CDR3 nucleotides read TGTGCCAGCAGCTTACGGCGGACCCAAGAGACCCAGTACTTC. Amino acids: CASSLRRTQETQYF.

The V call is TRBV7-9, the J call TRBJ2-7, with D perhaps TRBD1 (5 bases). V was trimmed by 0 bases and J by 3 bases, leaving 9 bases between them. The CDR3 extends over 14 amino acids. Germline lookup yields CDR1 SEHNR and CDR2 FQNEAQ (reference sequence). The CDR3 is CASSLAGRDYEQYF. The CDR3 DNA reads TGTGCCAGCAGCTTAGCGGGGCGAGACTACGAGCAGTACTTC.

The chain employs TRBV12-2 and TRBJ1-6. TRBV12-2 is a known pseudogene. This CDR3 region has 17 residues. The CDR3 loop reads CASRLDGSHIHNSPLHF. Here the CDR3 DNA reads TGTGCAAGTCGCTTAGACGGCAGCCATATCCACAATTCACCCCTCCACTTT.

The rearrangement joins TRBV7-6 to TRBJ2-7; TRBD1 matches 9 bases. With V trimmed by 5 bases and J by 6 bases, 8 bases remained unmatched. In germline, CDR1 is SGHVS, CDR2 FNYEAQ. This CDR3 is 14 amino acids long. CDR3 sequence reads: CASSPGTGYPEQYF. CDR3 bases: TGTGCCAGCAGCCCCGGGACAGGGTACCCCGAGCAGTACTTC.

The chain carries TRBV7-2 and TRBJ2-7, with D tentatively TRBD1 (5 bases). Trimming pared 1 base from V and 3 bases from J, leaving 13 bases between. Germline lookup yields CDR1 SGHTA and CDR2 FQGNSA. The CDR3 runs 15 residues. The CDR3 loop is CASSLEGVGIYEQYF. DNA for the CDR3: TGTGCCAGCAGCTTAGAAGGGGTAGGGATCTACGAGCAGTACTTC.

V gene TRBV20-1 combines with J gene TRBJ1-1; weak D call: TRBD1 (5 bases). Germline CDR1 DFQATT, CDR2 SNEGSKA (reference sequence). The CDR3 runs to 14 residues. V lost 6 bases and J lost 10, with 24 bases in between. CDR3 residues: CSARPGGTNLRAFF. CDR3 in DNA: TGCAGTGCAAGACCCGGCGGGACTAACCTGAGAGCTTTCTTT.

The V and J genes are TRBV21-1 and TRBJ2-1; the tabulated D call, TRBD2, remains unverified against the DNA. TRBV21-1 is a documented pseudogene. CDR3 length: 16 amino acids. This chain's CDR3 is CASSMEGLADADEQFF. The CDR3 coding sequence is TGTGCCAGCAGCATGGAGGGTTTAGCTGACGCGGATGAGCAGTTCTTC.

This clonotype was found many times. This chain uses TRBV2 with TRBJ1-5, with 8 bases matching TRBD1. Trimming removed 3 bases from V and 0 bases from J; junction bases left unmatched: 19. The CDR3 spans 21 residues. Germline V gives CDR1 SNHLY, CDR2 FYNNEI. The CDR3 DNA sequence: TGTGCCAGCAGTGATTTTGTGGGGCAGGGGGCTTCAAGGAATAGCAATCAGCCCCAGCATTTT. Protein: CASSDFVGQGASRNSNQPQHF.

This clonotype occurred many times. CDR3 sequence: CASSPTGQGSQPQHF. CDR3 in DNA: TGTGCCAGCAGCCCAACGGGACAGGGAAGCCAGCCCCAGCATTTT. The chain joins TRBV7-6 to TRBJ1-5; 9 bases match TRBD1. CDR3 length equals 15 residues. Germline trimming cut 5 bases from V and 7 bases from J; bases unmatched to any gene: 9. Looked up from germline, CDR1 is SGHVS and CDR2 is FNYEAQ.